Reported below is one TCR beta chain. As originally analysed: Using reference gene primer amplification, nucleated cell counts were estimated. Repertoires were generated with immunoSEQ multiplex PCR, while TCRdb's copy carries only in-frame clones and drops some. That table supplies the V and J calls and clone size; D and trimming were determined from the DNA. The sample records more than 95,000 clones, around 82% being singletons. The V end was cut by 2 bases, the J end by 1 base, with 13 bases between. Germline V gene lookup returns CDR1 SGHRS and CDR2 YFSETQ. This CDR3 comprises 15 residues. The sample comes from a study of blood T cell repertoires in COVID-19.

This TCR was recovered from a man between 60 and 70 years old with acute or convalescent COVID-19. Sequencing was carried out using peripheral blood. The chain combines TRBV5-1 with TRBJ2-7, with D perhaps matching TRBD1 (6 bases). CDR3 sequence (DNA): TGCGCCAGCAGCTTCATTTCGACAGGTTCCTACGAGCAGTACTTC. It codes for CASSFISTGSYEQYF.